The 4 T cell receptor beta chains reported below all come from one sample, sequenced in a study of blood T cells in healthy people across ages. Combining a sample-barcoded 5' primer with a J-beta primer mix, a second PCR ran for 7 to 11 cycles. MiXCR, run by TCRdb on the 5' RACE reads, gives a single entry per CDR3 protein. This sample has around 1,000,000 distinct CDR3 sequences, with approximately 26% found just once. The data were also submitted as part of a second study, on T cells of mothers and their children.

The sample taken for sequencing was blood. The source is a girl aged 2 to 10 in good health.

The V call is TRBV5-4, the J call TRBJ2-7, with D maybe TRBD2 (5 bases). Germline CDR1 SGHNT, CDR2 YYREEE (reference sequence). The CDR3 is 15 residues long. V lost 4 bases, J lost 3 bases, and 17 bases lay in between. The CDR3: CASSVPGFGIYEQYF. CDR3 sequence (DNA): TGTGCCAGCAGCGTGCCGGGATTTGGGATCTACGAGCAGTACTTC.

The chain employs TRBV12-3 or TRBV12-4 and TRBJ2-2, with 7 bases matching TRBD1. The CDR3 totals 16 residues. The ends lost 6 bases at V and 1 base at J; junction bases unmatched: 8. CDR3 DNA sequence: TGTGCCAGCAGGTCTGACAGGGAAAAGAACACCGGGGAGCTGTTTTTT. Protein product: CASRSDREKNTGELFF.

This clonotype has ten or more counts. This chain connects TRBV28 to TRBJ2-5; 7 bases map to TRBD2. The CDR3 is made up of 16 amino acids. J was trimmed by 5 bases and V by 4 bases; bases with no gene match: 13. Germline CDR1 MDHEN, CDR2 SYDVKM. Written as DNA, the CDR3 is TGTGCCAGCAGTTCCCCTGGCGGGAGCGTGTCTGAGACCCAGTACTTC. This sequence encodes CASSSPGGSVSETQYF. Drawing the rest from reference TRBV28 and TRBJ2-5, the complete variable domain is DVKVTQSSRYLVKRTGEKVFLECVQDMDHENMFWYRQDPGLGLRLIYFSYDVKMKEKGDIPEGYSVSREKKERFSLILESASTNQTSMYLCASSSPGGSVSETQYFGPGTRLLVL.

The genes are TRBV6-5 and TRBJ2-5; D is ambiguous. TRBJ2-7 matches the DNA end more closely, so the J call is doubtful. Germline V gene lookup returns CDR1 MNHEY and CDR2 SVGAGI. This CDR3 comprises 12 residues. The CDR3 sequence: CASSNSSYEQYF. As DNA, the CDR3 is TGTGCCAGCAGTAACAGCTCCTACGAGCAGTACTTC.